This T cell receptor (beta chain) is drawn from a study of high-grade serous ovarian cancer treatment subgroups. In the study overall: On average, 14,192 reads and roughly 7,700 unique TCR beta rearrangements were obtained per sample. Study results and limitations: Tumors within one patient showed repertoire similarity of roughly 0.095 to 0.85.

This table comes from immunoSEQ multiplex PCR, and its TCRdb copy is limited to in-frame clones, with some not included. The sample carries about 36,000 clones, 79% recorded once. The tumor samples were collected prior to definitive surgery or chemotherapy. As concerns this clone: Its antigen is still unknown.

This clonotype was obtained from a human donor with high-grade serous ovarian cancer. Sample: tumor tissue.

CDR3 sequence (DNA): TGTGCCAGCAGCACCCCGCCAGGGCCGGGTGAGCAGTTCTTC. It yields the protein CASSTPPGPGEQFF. The chain links TRBV7-2 to TRBJ2-1; weak D call: TRBD1 (5 bases). CDR1 and CDR2 (germline): SGHTA, FQGNSA. This CDR3 has 14 residues. V was shortened by 5 bases and J by 9 bases, with 17 bases between the two germline ends.